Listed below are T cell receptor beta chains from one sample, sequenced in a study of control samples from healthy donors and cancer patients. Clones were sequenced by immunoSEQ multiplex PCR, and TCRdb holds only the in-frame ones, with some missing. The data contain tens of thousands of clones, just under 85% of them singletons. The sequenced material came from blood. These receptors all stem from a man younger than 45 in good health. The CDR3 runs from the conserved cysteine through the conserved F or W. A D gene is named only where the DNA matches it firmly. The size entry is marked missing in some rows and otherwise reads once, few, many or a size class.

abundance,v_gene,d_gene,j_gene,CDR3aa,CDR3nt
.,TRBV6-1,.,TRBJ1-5,CASSEAGLQPQHF,TGTGCCAGCAGTGAGGCAGGGCTTCAGCCCCAGCATTTT
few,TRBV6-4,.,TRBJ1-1,CASSSRENTEAFF,TGTGCCAGCAGCAGTCGAGAGAACACTGAAGCTTTCTTT
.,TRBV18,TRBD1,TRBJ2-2,CASSPDRESTGELFF,TGTGCCAGCTCACCAGACAGGGAGAGCACCGGGGAGCTGTTTTTT
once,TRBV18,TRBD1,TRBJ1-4,CASSRDSTTNEKLFF,TGTGCCAGCTCGAGGGACAGCACAACTAATGAAAAACTGTTTTTT
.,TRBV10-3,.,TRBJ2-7,CAIGNSYEQYF,TGTGCCATCGGGAATTCCTACGAGCAGTACTTC
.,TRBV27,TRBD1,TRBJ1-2,CATRLGGVYYGYTF,TGTGCCACTCGTCTAGGGGGCGTTTACTATGGCTACACCTTC
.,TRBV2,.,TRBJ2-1,CASSGRTSSYNEQFF,TGTGCCAGCAGTGGACGGACCAGCTCCTACAATGAGCAGTTCTTC
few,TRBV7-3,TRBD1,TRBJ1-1,CASSRGGAGGQEAFF,TGTGCCAGCAGCCGAGGTGGGGCAGGGGGCCAGGAAGCTTTCTTT
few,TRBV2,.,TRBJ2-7,CASSSPGQTYEQYF,TGTGCCAGCAGTTCCCCGGGGCAGACCTACGAGCAGTACTTC
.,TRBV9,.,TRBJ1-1,CASSVDGETRPNTEAFF,TGTGCCAGCAGCGTAGACGGAGAGACGCGGCCGAACACTGAAGCTTTCTTT
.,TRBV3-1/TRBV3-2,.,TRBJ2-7,CASSGPPGMGYEQYF,TGTGCCAGCAGCGGACCCCCAGGTATGGGTTACGAGCAGTACTTC
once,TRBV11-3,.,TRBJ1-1,CASSLAKGELSSNTEAFF,TGTGCCAGCAGCTTAGCAAAGGGAGAGCTTTCCTCGAACACTGAAGCTTTCTTT
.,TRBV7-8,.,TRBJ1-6,CASSLNRVDSPLHF,TGTGCCAGCAGCTTGAACAGGGTTGATTCACCCCTCCACTTT
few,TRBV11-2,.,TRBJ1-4,CASSLVGRDGNEKLFF,TGTGCCAGCAGCTTAGTGGGCCGGGACGGTAATGAAAAACTGTTTTTT
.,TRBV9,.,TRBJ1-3,CASSVASGQSGNTIYF,TGTGCCAGCAGCGTAGCGTCGGGCCAATCTGGAAACACCATATATTTT
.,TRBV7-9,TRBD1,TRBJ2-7,CASGGQINLYEQYF,TGTGCCAGCGGGGGACAGATAAATCTCTACGAGCAGTACTTC
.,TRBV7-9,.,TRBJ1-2,CASSLQKPYGYTF,TGTGCCAGCAGCTTACAGAAGCCCTATGGCTACACCTTC
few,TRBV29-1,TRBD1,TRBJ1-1,CSGQGFDLTEAFF,TGCAGCGGACAGGGATTTGATCTCACTGAAGCTTTCTTT
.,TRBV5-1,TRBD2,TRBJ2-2,CASGRTSLNTGELFF,TGCGCCAGCGGCCGGACTAGCTTAAACACCGGGGAGCTGTTTTTT
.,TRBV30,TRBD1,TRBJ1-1,CAHARDSETEAFF,TGTGCCCACGCGAGGGACAGTGAGACTGAAGCTTTCTTT
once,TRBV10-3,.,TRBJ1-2,CAISESGPGDYGYTF,TGTGCCATCAGTGAGTCAGGTCCGGGGGATTATGGCTACACCTTC
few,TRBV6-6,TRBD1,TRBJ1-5,CASSDRGPSSNQPQHF,TGTGCCAGCAGCGACAGGGGCCCATCTAGCAATCAGCCCCAGCATTTT